This entry is about one T cell receptor beta chain. The data stem from a study of blood T cell repertoires in COVID-19. Turning to the study itself: COVID-19 samples from acute and convalescent phases originated in the United States, Italy and Spain. Nucleic acid was either cDNA or gDNA, and it came from T cells, B-cell-depleted T cells, or PBMCs.

Trimming left V 0 bases short and J 8 bases short, with 10 bases between. There are 14 residues in the CDR3. Germline V gene data show CDR1 as LNHNV and CDR2 as YYDKDF (reference sequence). As originally analysed: The assay estimated nucleated cells by amplifying reference gene primers. The table came from immunoSEQ multiplex PCR; TCRdb's copy has only in-frame clones and leaves some out. V, J and clone size are those of that table, while D and trimming were read from the DNA. The table shows more than 55,000 clones, with 80% to 90% occurring only once. The chain combines TRBV15 with TRBJ1-4; no definite D call. The clonotype comes from a human donor with active COVID-19. The donor label of this sample is uncertain. The sequencing sample was made of peripheral blood. CDR3 sequence (DNA): TGTGCCACCAGCAGAGAGGGGTCGGGAGAAAAACTGTTTTTT. It is translated as CATSREGSGEKLFF.